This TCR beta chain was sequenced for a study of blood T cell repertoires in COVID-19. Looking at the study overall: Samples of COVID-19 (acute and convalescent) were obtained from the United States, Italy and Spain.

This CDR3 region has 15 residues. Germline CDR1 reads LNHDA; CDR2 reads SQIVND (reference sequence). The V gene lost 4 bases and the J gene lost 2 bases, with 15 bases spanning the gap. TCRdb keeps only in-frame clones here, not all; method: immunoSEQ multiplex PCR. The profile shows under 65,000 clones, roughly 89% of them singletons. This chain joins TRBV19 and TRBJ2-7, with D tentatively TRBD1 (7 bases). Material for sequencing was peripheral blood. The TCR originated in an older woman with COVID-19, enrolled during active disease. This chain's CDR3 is CASSTSGDRTYEQYF. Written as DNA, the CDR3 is TGTGCCAGTAGTACCTCGGGGGACAGAACCTACGAGCAGTACTTC.